The 29 T cell receptor beta chains below come from one sample, sequenced in a study of vaccination and CD4 T cells after COVID-19. Noted treatment: roughly 11-day PBMC culture with coronavirus spike peptide pools or control peptides (ViraFEST assay). For these receptors, no antigen is known. Cultured CD4+ T cells had their DNA profiled by the Oncomine TCR Beta short-read assay. TCRdb independently ran MiXCR on the PCR reads; one entry per CDR3 protein. This sample has approximately 21,000 distinct CDR3 sequences, with 60% found just once. The specimen was CD4+ T cells from blood, cultured in vitro, collected after SARS-CoV-2 vaccination. The origin of the receptors is a human donor who received a COVID-19 vaccine.

This rearrangement joins TRBV19 to TRBJ1-5; D uncertain. The V end lost 5 bases, the J end lost 2 bases, and 10 bases lay between the germline ends. Germline V gene lookup returns CDR1 LNHDA and CDR2 SQIVND (reference sequence). The CDR3 spans 14 residues. As DNA, the CDR3 is TGTGCCAGTAGTCTCGGTTTTGGCAATCAGCCCCAGCATTTT. It translates to CASSLGFGNQPQHF. Filled out from reference TRBV19 and TRBJ1-5, the complete variable domain reads DGGITQSPKYLFRKEGQNVTLSCEQNLNHDAMYWYRQDPGQGLRLIYYSQIVNDFQKGDIAEGYSVSREKKESFPLTVTSAQKNPTAFYLCASSLGFGNQPQHFGDGTRLSIL.

The J gene is TRBJ2-1, the V gene TRBV29-1, with 12 positions matching TRBD1. V was pared by 4 bases and J by 6 bases, with 4 bases of the junction left unmatched. CDR1 and CDR2 (germline): SQVTM, ANQGSEA. The CDR3 length is 14 residues. The CDR3 protein is CSVVRDRGLNEQFF. The DNA of the CDR3 is TGCAGCGTTGTACGGGACAGGGGGCTCAATGAGCAGTTCTTC.

CDR3 coding DNA: TGCGCCAGCAGCGGCCCGGGGTTGAACACTGAAGCTTTCTTT. Amino acid sequence: CASSGPGLNTEAFF. The rearrangement links TRBV5-1 to TRBJ1-1; no firm D call. Looked up from germline, CDR1 is SGHRS and CDR2 is YFSETQ. Trimming took off 4 bases at V and 0 bases at J, with 10 bases between the two ends. The CDR3 consists of 14 residues.

On this clonotype: One end of the junction does not line up with germline, which may come from a read error. V and J are TRBV6-4 and TRBJ1-6, with D possibly being TRBD1 (5 bases). CDR1 and CDR2 (germline): MRHNA, SNTAGT. This CDR3 has 15 amino acids. CDR3 coding DNA: TGTACCAGCAGTGACGTTTACGGGGCTAATTCACCCCTCCACTTT. Translating it yields CTSSDVYGANSPLHF.

This rearrangement joins TRBV25-1 to TRBJ1-1; a possible D gene is TRBD1 (6 bases). Trimming removed 5 bases at V and 5 bases at J, with 18 bases between. Germline CDR1 MGHDK, CDR2 SYGVNS. There are 15 residues in the CDR3. The CDR3 reads CASSSVDSLGTEAFF. CDR3 bases: TGTGCCAGCAGTTCTGTGGACAGCTTGGGGACTGAAGCTTTCTTT. The full variable domain, completed using reference TRBV25-1 and TRBJ1-1, is EADIYQTPRYLVIGTGKKITLECSQTMGHDKMYWYQQDPGMELHLIHYSYGVNSTEKGDLSSESTVSRIRTEHFPLTLESARPSHTSQYLCASSSVDSLGTEAFFGQGTRLTVV.

The CDR3 bases are TGTGCCAGCAGTGGGACTCCGGGGCTCCAAGAGACCCAGTACTTC. It translates to CASSGTPGLQETQYF. V is TRBV6-1 and J is TRBJ2-5; either TRBD1 or TRBD2 may fit D (5 bases each). Trimming cost V 4 bases and J 1 base, with 13 bases left between them. Per the germline V gene, CDR1 is MNHNS and CDR2 is SASEGT. The CDR3 is made up of 15 amino acids.

This clonotype was found once. The rearrangement links TRBV9 to TRBJ2-3, with 8 nucleotides matching TRBD2. Germline CDR1 reads SGDLS; CDR2 reads YYNGEE. The CDR3 spans 13 residues. The V and J ends lost 4 bases and 6 bases, in that order; junction bases with no gene match: 4. In DNA form, the CDR3 reads TGTGCCAGCAGCTTCGGGGGGGAGGATACGCAGTATTTT. Translation: CASSFGGEDTQYF.

The chain has TRBV7-9 and TRBJ1-3; possible D gene TRBD1, 5 bases. Deletions cut 3 bases from V and 3 bases from J, with 15 bases between. Germline lookup yields CDR1 SEHNR and CDR2 FQNEAQ (reference sequence). CDR3 size: 16 residues. This CDR3 is CASSFSAGRGGNTIYF. The CDR3, as DNA: TGTGCCAGCAGCTTTAGCGCAGGGCGTGGTGGAAACACCATATATTTT.

The chain is built from TRBV12-3 or TRBV12-4 and TRBJ1-3, with 7 bases matching TRBD1. CDR3 size: 13 residues. The J segment lost 4 bases and the V segment lost 6 bases, leaving 3 bases of the junction unmatched. CDR3 sequence (DNA): TGTGCCAGCAGAGACAGGGCGGGAAACACCATATATTTT. Its protein product is CASRDRAGNTIYF.

The rearrangement links TRBV20-1 to TRBJ2-7; possible D gene TRBD1, 6 bases. V shed 2 bases and J shed 4 bases, with 12 bases lying between them. The germline CDR1 and CDR2 sequences are DFQATT and SNEGSKA (reference sequence). This CDR3 is 13 amino acids long. CDR3 sequence: CSARSDRIYEQYF. CDR3 bases: TGCAGTGCTAGATCGGACAGAATTTACGAGCAGTACTTC.

CDR3 DNA: TGTGCCAGCAGCTTAGGACAGAACTTTTCACCCCTCCACTTT. It specifies CASSLGQNFSPLHF. The gene calls are TRBV7-6 and TRBJ1-6; D might be TRBD1 (5 bases). Trimming stripped 1 base from V and 9 bases from J, with 10 bases between. Germline CDR1 and CDR2: SGHVS and FNYEAQ. The CDR3 loop spans 14 amino acids.

This clonotype ranks as large. The chain links TRBV12-3 or TRBV12-4 to TRBJ2-1; 9 bases map to TRBD1. There are 15 residues in the CDR3. J was trimmed by 6 bases and V by 6 bases; bases with no gene match: 9. The CDR3 loop reads CASSPRDRVRNEQFF. The CDR3 region has the DNA TGTGCCAGCAGCCCCCGGGACAGGGTTCGCAATGAGCAGTTCTTC.

This clonotype was counted a few times. The genes are TRBV20-1 and TRBJ1-3; D unclear. The CDR3 has 13 amino acids. Trimming left V 3 bases short and J 4 bases short, with 10 bases between. CDR1 DFQATT and CDR2 SNEGSKA come from the germline V gene (reference sequence). Here the CDR3 DNA reads TGCAGTGCTAGTCCGGGGATGGGAAACACCATATATTTT. Its protein is CSASPGMGNTIYF.

The chain employs TRBV15 and TRBJ2-1; weak D call: TRBD2 (7 bases). The V gene's germline CDR1 is LNHNV and CDR2 YYDKDF (reference sequence). V was pared by 4 bases and J by 5 bases, with 12 bases between. The CDR3 is 14 residues long. CDR3 loop: CATSTGGLNNEQFF. The CDR3 DNA is TGTGCCACCAGCACGGGGGGCCTGAACAATGAGCAGTTCTTC.

The chain employs TRBV30 and TRBJ2-5; 11 positions agree with TRBD2. The CDR3 consists of 13 residues. Per germline, CDR1 GTSNPN and CDR2 SVGIG (reference sequence). V lost 4 bases to trimming and J lost 5 bases; unmatched junction nucleotides: 3. The CDR3 DNA follows: TGTGCCTGGAATAGCGGGGGGGGGGAGACCCAGTACTTC. It codes for CAWNSGGGETQYF. Together with reference TRBV30 and TRBJ2-5, the CDR3 gives the full variable domain: SQTIHQWPATLVQPVGSPLSLECTVEGTSNPNLYWYRQAAGRGLQLLFYSVGIGQISSEVPQNLSASRPQDRQFILSSKKLLLSDSGFYLCAWNSGGGETQYFGPGTRLLVL.

The table lists this clonotype with a few counts. The chain has TRBV24-1 and TRBJ2-1, with TRBD2 matching over 7 bases. There are 12 residues in the CDR3. Germline V lookup: CDR1 KGHDR, CDR2 SFDVKD. V gave up 0 bases and J gave up 15 bases; unmatched junction bases: 4. CDR3 region: CATSDLAGVAFF. The CDR3 DNA reads as TGTGCCACCAGTGATTTGGCGGGGGTAGCGTTCTTC.

This clonotype appeared a few times. The chain uses TRBV2 and TRBJ2-7; 9 bases line up with TRBD1. V lost 10 bases, J lost 4 bases, and 8 bases stayed unmatched. Germline V gene data show CDR1 as SNHLY and CDR2 as FYNNEI. This CDR3 spans 13 amino acids. This chain's CDR3 is CAISTGGGYEQYF. The CDR3 coding sequence is TGTGCCATTTCGACAGGGGGAGGGTACGAGCAGTACTTC.

This clonotype occurred a few times. The chain recombines TRBV24-1 with TRBJ1-4; 8 positions agree with TRBD1. The germline V gene encodes CDR1 KGHDR and CDR2 SFDVKD. J lost 12 bases, V lost 12 bases, and 8 bases had no gene match. The CDR3 is 11 residues long. The CDR3 DNA is TGTGCCTCCAAGAAGGACAGGGAACTGTTTTTT. Translating gives CASKKDRELFF.

This chain connects TRBV6-1 to TRBJ2-7; maybe TRBD1 (5 bases). This CDR3 is 14 amino acids long. V dropped 1 base and J dropped 4 bases, with 11 bases sitting between them. Germline V gene data show CDR1 as MNHNS and CDR2 as SASEGT. The CDR3 here is CASSEDWGTYEQYF. DNA for the CDR3: TGTGCCAGCAGTGAAGATTGGGGCACATACGAGCAGTACTTC.

The chain combines TRBV20-1 with TRBJ2-5; D gene unclear. Germline lookup yields CDR1 DFQATT and CDR2 SNEGSKA (reference sequence). This CDR3 comprises 11 residues. The ends were cut back, 3 bases at V and 5 bases at J, with 7 bases in the middle. CDR3 coding DNA: TGCAGTGCTAGTAGTGGGGAGACCCAGTACTTC. It is translated as CSASSGETQYF.

The rearrangement links TRBV19 to TRBJ1-1; D is possibly TRBD1 (5 bases). There are 14 residues in the CDR3. V dropped 4 bases and J dropped 1 base, with 10 bases sitting between them. Germline V gene sequence: CDR1 LNHDA, CDR2 SQIVND (reference sequence). The CDR3 spells CASSTLTANTEAFF. The CDR3 DNA follows: TGTGCCAGTAGTACTCTGACAGCGAACACTGAAGCTTTCTTT.

The V call is TRBV12-3 or TRBV12-4, the J call TRBJ2-3; D call uncertain. Deletions cut 0 bases from V and 6 bases from J, with 1 base between. This CDR3 spans 11 amino acids. CDR3: CASSLADTQYF. In nucleotides, the CDR3 is TGTGCCAGCAGTTTAGCGGATACGCAGTATTTT.

The rearrangement uses TRBV20-1 and TRBJ1-1; D unclear. CDR3 size: 14 residues. CDR1 and CDR2 from the germline V gene are DFQATT and SNEGSKA (reference sequence). Between the trimmed V and J ends, which lost 3 bases and 1 base, there was a span of 12 bases. The CDR3, as DNA: TGCAGTGCTAGGATGGCGAGGCCGAACACTGAAGCTTTCTTT. This encodes CSARMARPNTEAFF.

The V and J genes are TRBV20-1 and TRBJ2-5; no firm D call. The CDR3 sequence is 15 residues long. Germline CDR1 reads DFQATT; CDR2 reads SNEGSKA (reference sequence). Trimming removed 1 base at V and 2 bases at J, with 14 bases between. CDR3 DNA: TGCAGTGCTAGAGCACCCCAAAGACGTCAAGAGACCCAGTACTTC. This gives the protein CSARAPQRRQETQYF.

The gene calls are TRBV5-1 and TRBJ1-4; tentatively, D is TRBD1 (6 bases). V dropped 3 bases and J dropped 4 bases, with 16 bases sitting between them. Germline loops: CDR1 SGHRS, CDR2 YFSETQ. The CDR3 covers 16 residues. The CDR3 sequence is CASSYGGGRGNEKLFF. The CDR3 bases are TGCGCCAGCAGCTACGGAGGCGGCAGGGGTAATGAAAAACTGTTTTTT.

The chain carries TRBV5-4 and TRBJ2-2; D is perhaps TRBD1 (6 bases). V was trimmed by 5 bases and J by 5 bases, leaving 10 bases between them. CDR3 length equals 13 residues. CDR1 and CDR2 from the germline V gene are SGHNT and YYREEE (reference sequence). The CDR3 region is CASSWDITGELFF. CDR3 nucleotide sequence: TGTGCCAGCAGTTGGGACATTACCGGGGAGCTGTTTTTT.

V usage is TRBV19 and J usage is TRBJ1-2; TRBD1 aligns across 7 bases. Trimming at V came to 7 bases and at J to 4 bases, leaving 9 bases not matched to a gene. There are 14 residues in the CDR3. Germline V gives CDR1 LNHDA, CDR2 SQIVND (reference sequence). Written as DNA, the CDR3 is TGTGCCAGTAAGGGAAACAGGGGACGCTATGGCTACACCTTC. Translating gives CASKGNRGRYGYTF.

This clonotype has a single count. The chain couples TRBV20-1 to TRBJ2-3; D gene uncertain. There are 15 residues in the CDR3. Deletions cut 2 bases from V and 0 bases from J, with 12 bases between. Germline-derived CDR1 and CDR2 are DFQATT and SNEGSKA (reference sequence). CDR3: CSARSSTGSTDTQYF. The CDR3, as DNA: TGCAGTGCTAGATCGTCGACTGGAAGCACAGATACGCAGTATTTT.

The chain is built from TRBV6-5 and TRBJ1-1; 9 bases agree with TRBD1. Germline V gene sequence: CDR1 MNHEY, CDR2 SVGAGI. This CDR3 spans 14 amino acids. V lost 2 bases, J lost 3 bases, and 1 base stayed unmatched. This CDR3 reads CASSYGTGYTEAFF. The DNA of the CDR3 is TGTGCCAGCAGTTACGGGACAGGGTACACTGAAGCTTTCTTT.